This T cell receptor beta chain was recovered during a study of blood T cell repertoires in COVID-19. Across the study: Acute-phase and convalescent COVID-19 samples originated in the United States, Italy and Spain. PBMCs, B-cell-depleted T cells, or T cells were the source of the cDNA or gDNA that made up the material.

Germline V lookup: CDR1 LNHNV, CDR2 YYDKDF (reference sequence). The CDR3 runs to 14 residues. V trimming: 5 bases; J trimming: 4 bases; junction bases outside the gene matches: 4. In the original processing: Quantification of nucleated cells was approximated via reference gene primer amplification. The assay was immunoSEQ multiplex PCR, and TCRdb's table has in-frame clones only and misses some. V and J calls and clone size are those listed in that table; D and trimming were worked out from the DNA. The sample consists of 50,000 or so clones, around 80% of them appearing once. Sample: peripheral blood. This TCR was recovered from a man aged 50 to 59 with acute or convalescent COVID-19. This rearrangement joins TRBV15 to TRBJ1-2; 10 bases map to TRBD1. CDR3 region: CATSLRQGAYGYTF. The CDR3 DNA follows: TGTGCCACCAGCCTTCGACAGGGGGCCTATGGCTACACCTTC.